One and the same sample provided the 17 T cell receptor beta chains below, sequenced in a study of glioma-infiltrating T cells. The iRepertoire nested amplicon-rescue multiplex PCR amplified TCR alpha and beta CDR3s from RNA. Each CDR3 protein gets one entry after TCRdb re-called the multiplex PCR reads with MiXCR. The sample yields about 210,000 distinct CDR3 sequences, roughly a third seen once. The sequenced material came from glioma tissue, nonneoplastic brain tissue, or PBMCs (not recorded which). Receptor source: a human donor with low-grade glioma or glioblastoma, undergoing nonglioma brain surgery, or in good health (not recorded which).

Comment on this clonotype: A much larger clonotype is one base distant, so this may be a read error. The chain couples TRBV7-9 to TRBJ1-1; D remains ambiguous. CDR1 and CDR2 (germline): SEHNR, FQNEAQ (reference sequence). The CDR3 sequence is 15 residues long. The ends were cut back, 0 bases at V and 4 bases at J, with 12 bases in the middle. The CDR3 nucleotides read TGTGCCAGCAGCTTAGCGAGCGCATTGAGCACTGAAGCTTTCTTT. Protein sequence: CASSLASALSTEAFF.

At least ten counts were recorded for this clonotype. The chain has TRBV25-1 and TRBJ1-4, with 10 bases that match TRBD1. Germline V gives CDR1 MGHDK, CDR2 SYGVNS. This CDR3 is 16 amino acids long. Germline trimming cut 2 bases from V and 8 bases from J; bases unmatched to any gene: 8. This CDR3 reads CASSESSGTGDEKLFF. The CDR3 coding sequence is TGTGCCAGCAGTGAAAGTTCCGGGACAGGGGACGAAAAACTGTTTTTT.

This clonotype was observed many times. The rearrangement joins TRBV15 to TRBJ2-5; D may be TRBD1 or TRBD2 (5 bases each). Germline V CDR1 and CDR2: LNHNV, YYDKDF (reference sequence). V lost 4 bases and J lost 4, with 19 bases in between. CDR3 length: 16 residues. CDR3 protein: CATSTPTRGRGETQYF. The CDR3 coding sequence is TGTGCCACCAGCACTCCGACCCGGGGAAGGGGAGAGACCCAGTACTTC.

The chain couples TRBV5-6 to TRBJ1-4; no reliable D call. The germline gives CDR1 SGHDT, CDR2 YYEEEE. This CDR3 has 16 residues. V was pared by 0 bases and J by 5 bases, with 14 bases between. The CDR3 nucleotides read TGTGCCAGCAGCTTGGCGGGAGAGGGATGGAATGAAAAACTGTTTTTT. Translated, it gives CASSLAGEGWNEKLFF.

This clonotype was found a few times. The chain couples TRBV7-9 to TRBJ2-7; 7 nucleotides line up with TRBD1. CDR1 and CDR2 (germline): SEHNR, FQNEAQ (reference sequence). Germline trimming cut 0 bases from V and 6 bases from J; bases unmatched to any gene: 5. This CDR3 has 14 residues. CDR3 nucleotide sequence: TGTGCCAGCAGCTTAGCTTCCGGGACAGTCGAGCAGTACTTC. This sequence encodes CASSLASGTVEQYF.

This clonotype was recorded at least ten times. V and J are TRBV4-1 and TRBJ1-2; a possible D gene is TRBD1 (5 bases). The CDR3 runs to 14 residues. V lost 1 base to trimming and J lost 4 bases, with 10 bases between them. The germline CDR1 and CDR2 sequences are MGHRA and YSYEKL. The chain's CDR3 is CASSQGGEGYGYTF. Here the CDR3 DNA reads TGCGCCAGCAGCCAAGGGGGCGAGGGCTATGGCTACACCTTC.

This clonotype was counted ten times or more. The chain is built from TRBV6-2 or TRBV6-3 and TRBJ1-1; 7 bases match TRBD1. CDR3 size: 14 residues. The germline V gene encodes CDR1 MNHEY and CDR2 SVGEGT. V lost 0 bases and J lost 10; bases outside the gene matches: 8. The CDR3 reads CASSYSERGRRAFF. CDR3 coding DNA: TGTGCCAGCAGTTACTCGGAAAGGGGGCGGCGAGCTTTCTTT.

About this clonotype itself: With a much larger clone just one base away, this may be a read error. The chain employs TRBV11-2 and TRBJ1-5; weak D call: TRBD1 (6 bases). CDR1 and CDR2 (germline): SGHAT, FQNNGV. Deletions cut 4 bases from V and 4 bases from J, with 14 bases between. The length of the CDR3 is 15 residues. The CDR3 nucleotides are TGTGCCAGCAGCTCGGACAGTACCATGAATCAGCCCCAGCATTTT. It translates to CASSSDSTMNQPQHF.

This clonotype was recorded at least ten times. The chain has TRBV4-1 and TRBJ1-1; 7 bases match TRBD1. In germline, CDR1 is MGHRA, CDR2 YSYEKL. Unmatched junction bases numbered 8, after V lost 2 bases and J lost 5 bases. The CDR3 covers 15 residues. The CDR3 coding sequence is TGCGCCAGCAGCCAACTGACAGGGAGGCTAACTGAAGCTTTCTTT. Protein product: CASSQLTGRLTEAFF.

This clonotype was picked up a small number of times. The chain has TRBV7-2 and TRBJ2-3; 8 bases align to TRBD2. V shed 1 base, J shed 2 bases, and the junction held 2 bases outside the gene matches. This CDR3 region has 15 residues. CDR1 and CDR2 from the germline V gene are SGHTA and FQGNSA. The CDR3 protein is CASSLGSGITDTQYF. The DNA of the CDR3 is TGTGCCAGCAGCTTAGGTAGCGGGATCACAGATACGCAGTATTTT.

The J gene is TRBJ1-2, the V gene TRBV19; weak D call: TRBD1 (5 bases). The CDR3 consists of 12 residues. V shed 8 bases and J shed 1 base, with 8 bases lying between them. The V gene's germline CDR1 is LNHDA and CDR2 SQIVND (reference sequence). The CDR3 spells CASAQVNYGYTF. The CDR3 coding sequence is TGTGCCAGTGCACAGGTTAACTATGGCTACACCTTC.

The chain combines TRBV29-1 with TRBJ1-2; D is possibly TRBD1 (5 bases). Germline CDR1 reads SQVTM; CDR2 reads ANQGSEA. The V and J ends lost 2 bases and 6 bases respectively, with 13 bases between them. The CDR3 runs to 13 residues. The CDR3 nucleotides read TGCAGCGTTGAATTACCGGGGGAGCATGGCTACACCTTC. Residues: CSVELPGEHGYTF.

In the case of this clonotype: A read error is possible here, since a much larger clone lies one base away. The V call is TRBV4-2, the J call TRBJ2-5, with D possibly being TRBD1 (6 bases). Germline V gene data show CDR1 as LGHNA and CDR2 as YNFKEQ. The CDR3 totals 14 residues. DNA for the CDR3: TGTGCCAGCAGCCAAACCGGGACACAAGAGACCCGGTACTTC. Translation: CASSQTGTQETRYF.

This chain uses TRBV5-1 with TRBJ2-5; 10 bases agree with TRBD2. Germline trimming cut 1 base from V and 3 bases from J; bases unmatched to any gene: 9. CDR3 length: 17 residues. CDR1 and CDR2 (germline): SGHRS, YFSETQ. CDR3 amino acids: CASSLMGLAQIEETQYF. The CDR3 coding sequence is TGCGCCAGCAGCTTGATGGGACTAGCGCAAATTGAAGAGACCCAGTACTTC. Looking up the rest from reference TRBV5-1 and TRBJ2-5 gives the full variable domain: KAGVTQTPRYLIKTRGQQVTLSCSPISGHRSVSWYQQTPGQGLQFLFEYFSETQRNKGNFPGRFSGRQFSNSRSEMNVSTLELGDSALYLCASSLMGLAQIEETQYFGPGTRLLVL.

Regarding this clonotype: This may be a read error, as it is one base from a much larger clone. As DNA, the CDR3 is TGTGCCAGCAGCCAGGGCGGCAATCAGCCCCAGCGTTTT. Translation gives CASSQGGNQPQRF. J is TRBJ1-5 and V is TRBV3-1; D unresolved. Germline loops: CDR1 LGHDT, CDR2 YNNKEL (reference sequence). The CDR3 sequence is 13 residues long.

In DNA, the CDR3 is TGCGCCAGCAGCCAAGAGAGAGGTGAGAGTTACGAGCAGTACTTC. Translating gives CASSQERGESYEQYF. The chain joins TRBV4-1 to TRBJ2-7; D is undetermined. The CDR3 sequence is 15 residues long. With 0 bases removed from V and 4 bases from J, the gap between germline ends came to 13 bases. CDR1 is MGHRA and CDR2 is YSYEKL in the germline V gene.

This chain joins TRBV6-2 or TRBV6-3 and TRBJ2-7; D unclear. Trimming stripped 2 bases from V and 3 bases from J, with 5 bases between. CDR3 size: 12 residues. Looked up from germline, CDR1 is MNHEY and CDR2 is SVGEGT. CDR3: CASSYVLYEQYF. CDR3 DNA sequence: TGTGCCAGCAGTTACGTCCTCTACGAGCAGTACTTC.